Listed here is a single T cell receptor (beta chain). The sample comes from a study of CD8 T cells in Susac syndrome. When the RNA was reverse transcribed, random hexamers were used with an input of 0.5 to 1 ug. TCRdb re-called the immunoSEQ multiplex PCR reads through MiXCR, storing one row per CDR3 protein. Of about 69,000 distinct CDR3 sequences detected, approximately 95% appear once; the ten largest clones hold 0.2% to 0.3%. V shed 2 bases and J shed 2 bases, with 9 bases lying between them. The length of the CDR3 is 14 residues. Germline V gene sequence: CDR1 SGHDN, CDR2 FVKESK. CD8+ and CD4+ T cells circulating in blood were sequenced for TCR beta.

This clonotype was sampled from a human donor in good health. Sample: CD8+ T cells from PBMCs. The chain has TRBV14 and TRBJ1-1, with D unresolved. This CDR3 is CASSQFRKNTEAFF. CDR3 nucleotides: TGTGCCAGCAGCCAATTCCGGAAAAACACTGAAGCTTTCTTT.